The 26 T cell receptor beta chains below were found in one sample sequenced in a study of blood T cell repertoires in COVID-19. Assay: immunoSEQ multiplex PCR; the TCRdb copy retains only in-frame clones and omits some. The profile shows over 250,000 clones, around 88% of them singletons. The sequencing sample was made of peripheral blood. The receptor source for this set is a woman in her 70s with COVID-19, enrolled during active disease.

The chain has TRBV6-5 and TRBJ1-2, with TRBD1 as a possible D gene (6 bases). The CDR3 is made up of 14 amino acids. CDR1 is MNHEY and CDR2 is SVGAGI in the germline V gene. With 6 bases removed from V and 3 bases from J, the gap between germline ends came to 14 bases. The CDR3 DNA follows: TGTGCCAGCAGGCCTTACGGGACACACTATGGCTACACCTTC. It codes for CASRPYGTHYGYTF.

This clone was seen a few times. The chain couples TRBV27 to TRBJ1-1; TRBD1 aligns across 9 bases. Per germline, CDR1 MNHEY and CDR2 SMNVEV (reference sequence). The CDR3 consists of 16 residues. J was trimmed by 1 base and V by 4 bases; bases with no gene match: 7. CDR3 DNA: TGTGCCAGCAGTTCTTACAGGGGGCTACGGAACACTGAAGCTTTCTTT. This encodes CASSSYRGLRNTEAFF.

The rearrangement links TRBV30 to TRBJ1-1; D gene ambiguous. This CDR3 is built from 13 residues. CDR1 GTSNPN and CDR2 SVGIG come from the germline V gene (reference sequence). V gave up 4 bases and J gave up 0 bases, with 9 bases separating them. The CDR3 nucleotides are TGTGCCTGGATGAGGGTAATGAACACTGAAGCTTTCTTT. The encoded protein is CAWMRVMNTEAFF. The entire variable domain, with the rest obtained from reference TRBV30 and TRBJ1-1, is as follows: SQTIHQWPATLVQPVGSPLSLECTVEGTSNPNLYWYRQAAGRGLQLLFYSVGIGQISSEVPQNLSASRPQDRQFILSSKKLLLSDSGFYLCAWMRVMNTEAFFGQGTRLTVV.

This chain connects TRBV10-3 to TRBJ2-7; D might be TRBD2 (5 bases). The V end was cut by 2 bases, the J end by 0 bases, with 14 bases between. From germline, CDR1 is ENHRY and CDR2 SYGVKD. CDR3 size: 16 residues. DNA for the CDR3: TGTGCCATCAGTGAGAGAACTTCGGGGAACTCCTACGAGCAGTACTTC. It yields the protein CAISERTSGNSYEQYF.

The chain recombines TRBV5-1 with TRBJ1-5; tentatively, D is TRBD1 (5 bases). The CDR3 runs 14 residues. Per the germline V gene, CDR1 is SGHRS and CDR2 is YFSETQ. Between the trimmed V and J ends, which lost 0 bases and 4 bases, there was a span of 8 bases. This CDR3 reads CASSLGAGNQPQHF. The CDR3 DNA reads TGCGCCAGCAGCTTGGGGGCAGGGAATCAGCCCCAGCATTTT.

This clone was found once. The chain employs TRBV7-9 and TRBJ1-4; the D gene is possibly TRBD1 (5 bases). In germline, CDR1 is SEHNR, CDR2 FQNEAQ (reference sequence). This CDR3 comprises 13 residues. V lost 4 bases and J lost 7, with 10 bases in between. The CDR3 bases are TGTGCCAGCAGCTGGGGGGAGGGTGAAAAACTGTTTTTT. Encoded protein: CASSWGEGEKLFF. Looking up the rest from reference TRBV7-9 and TRBJ1-4 gives the full variable domain: DTGVSQNPRHKITKRGQNVTFRCDPISEHNRLYWYRQTLGQGPEFLTYFQNEAQLEKSRLLSDRFSAERPKGSFSTLEIQRTEQGDSAMYLCASSWGEGEKLFFGSGTQLSVL.

Only a few counts were recorded for this clone. The CDR3, as DNA: TGTGCCAGCAGCGTAGATGGAGCCCCGGGCTCTGGAAACACCATATATTTT. This gives the protein CASSVDGAPGSGNTIYF. This chain connects TRBV9 to TRBJ1-3; D unresolved. The germline CDR1 and CDR2 sequences are SGDLS and YYNGEE. This CDR3 has 17 residues. The ends were cut back, 0 bases at V and 0 bases at J, with 13 bases in the middle.

The V and J genes are TRBV6-4 and TRBJ1-1; tentative D call: TRBD1 (6 bases). V was trimmed by 5 bases and J by 1 base, leaving 8 bases between them. CDR1 MRHNA and CDR2 SNTAGT come from the germline V gene. The CDR3 has 13 residues. CDR3 residues: CASSRGSNTEAFF. The CDR3 bases are TGTGCCAGCAGTAGGGGGTCGAACACTGAAGCTTTCTTT.

The chain combines TRBV4-1 with TRBJ2-1; 8 bases fit TRBD2. Trimming cost V 0 bases and J 8 bases; bases outside gene matches: 3. This CDR3 spans 14 amino acids. Germline loops: CDR1 MGHRA, CDR2 YSYEKL. Written as DNA, the CDR3 is TGCGCCAGCAGCCAAGACCCGACTAGCGATGAGCAGTTCTTC. Translating it yields CASSQDPTSDEQFF.

The rearrangement links TRBV7-2 to TRBJ2-1, with 8 bases lining up with TRBD2. CDR3 length equals 15 residues. The germline gives CDR1 SGHTA, CDR2 FQGNSA. After removal of 4 bases from V and 8 bases from J, the junction contained 10 bases not matched to a gene. CDR3 in DNA: TGTGCCAGCAGCTATAGATCGGGGGGGCCTGATGAGCAGTTCTTC. It is translated as CASSYRSGGPDEQFF.

This chain connects TRBV29-1 to TRBJ1-1; D gene unclear. Per germline, CDR1 SQVTM and CDR2 ANQGSEA. V lost 6 bases and J 7 bases, leaving 21 bases between the germline ends. The CDR3 is 14 residues long. The CDR3 reads CSVAPGYRGSEAFF. The CDR3 DNA follows: TGCAGCGTCGCCCCTGGGTATCGAGGCAGTGAAGCTTTCTTT.

The chain links TRBV7-2 to TRBJ2-2; 8 bases are a match to TRBD2. V lost 3 bases and J lost 7; bases outside the gene matches: 10. The CDR3 runs 16 residues. Germline loops: CDR1 SGHTA, CDR2 FQGNSA. CDR3 nucleotides: TGTGCCAGCAGCTTCACCTACGGGGGGGGCCTCGGGGAGCTGTTTTTT. Encoded protein: CASSFTYGGGLGELFF.

This clone was observed a few times. The rearrangement links TRBV21-1 to TRBJ1-5; TRBD1, the D gene given by the table, was not confirmed from the DNA. TRBV21-1 is shown as a pseudogene. This CDR3 comprises 14 residues. CDR3 DNA sequence: TGTGCCAGCAGTCAACAGGGCCTCAATCAGCCCCAGCATTTT. Protein: CASSQQGLNQPQHF.

In the case of this clone: One end of the junction fails to match germline, which may point to a read error. The V call is TRBV7-9, the J call TRBJ1-6; D gene uncertain. Looked up from germline, CDR1 is SEHNR and CDR2 is FQNEAQ (reference sequence). The CDR3 is 13 amino acids. The CDR3 DNA is TGTGCCAGCAGCCCGGACTATATTTCACCCCTCCACTTT. Translation: CASSPDYISPLHF. The full variable domain, completed using reference TRBV7-9 and TRBJ1-6, is DTGVSQNPRHKITKRGQNVTFRCDPISEHNRLYWYRQTLGQGPEFLTYFQNEAQLEKSRLLSDRFSAERPKGSFSTLEIQRTEQGDSAMYLCASSPDYISPLHFGNGTRLTVT.

The chain has TRBV6-5 and TRBJ1-6; weak D call: TRBD1 (6 bases). The CDR3 totals 15 residues. Trimming removed 4 bases at V and 5 bases at J, with 12 bases between. CDR1 MNHEY and CDR2 SVGAGI come from the germline V gene. The CDR3 is CASSFFSGDNSPLHF. CDR3 in DNA: TGTGCCAGCAGTTTTTTCTCAGGGGATAATTCACCCCTCCACTTT.

The chain has TRBV19 and TRBJ2-7; perhaps TRBD2 as D (6 bases). V lost 6 bases and J lost 0, with 9 bases in between. CDR1 LNHDA and CDR2 SQIVND come from the germline V gene (reference sequence). The CDR3 has 13 residues. The chain's CDR3 is CASSPGVSYEQYF. CDR3 nucleotides: TGTGCCAGTAGCCCGGGGGTCTCCTACGAGCAGTACTTC.

The chain recombines TRBV5-6 with TRBJ2-5; 15 positions match TRBD2. The CDR3 contains 18 residues. Germline V CDR1 and CDR2: SGHDT, YYEEEE. V gave up 0 bases and J gave up 4 bases; unmatched junction bases: 7. CDR3 protein: CASSLGLGLAGGRETQYF. Written as DNA, the CDR3 is TGTGCCAGCAGCTTGGGTCTCGGACTAGCGGGGGGGCGAGAGACCCAGTACTTC.

The rearrangement uses TRBV6-4 and TRBJ1-6; weak D call: TRBD1 (6 bases). The CDR3 spans 15 residues. Trimming left V 2 bases short and J 10 bases short, with 15 bases between. Germline V gene sequence: CDR1 MRHNA, CDR2 SNTAGT. DNA of the CDR3: TGTGCCAGCAGTGACGCGCAGGGGCGAGGGTCACCCCTCCACTTT. It is translated as CASSDAQGRGSPLHF.

This chain links TRBV5-4 with TRBJ1-5, with D perhaps matching TRBD1 (6 bases). The CDR3 length is 15 residues. V was trimmed by 4 bases and J by 6 bases, leaving 17 bases between them. Looked up from germline, CDR1 is SGHNT and CDR2 is YYREEE (reference sequence). CDR3 coding DNA: TGTGCCAGCAGCGCTCCGCAGGGGAAGGGTCAGCCCCAGCATTTT. Protein product: CASSAPQGKGQPQHF.

The J gene is TRBJ1-2, the V gene TRBV5-4; 7 bases fit TRBD1. The CDR3 contains 14 residues. Germline trimming cut 8 bases from V and 1 base from J; bases unmatched to any gene: 8. Germline V lookup: CDR1 SGHNT, CDR2 YYREEE (reference sequence). The CDR3 region has the DNA TGTGCCAGTATAGACCAGGGGGTTAACTATGGCTACACCTTC. It encodes CASIDQGVNYGYTF.

This clone showed up just once. The chain employs TRBV7-9 and TRBJ2-3; TRBD2 matches 9 bases. Per germline, CDR1 SEHNR and CDR2 FQNEAQ (reference sequence). Germline trimming cut 5 bases from V and 3 bases from J; bases unmatched to any gene: 6. The CDR3 extends over 15 amino acids. The CDR3, as DNA: TGTGCCAGCAGCCCTTTGCGGGGGGGGACAGATACGCAGTATTTT. Protein sequence: CASSPLRGGTDTQYF.

This clone was found once. The gene calls are TRBV3-1 (or the pseudogene TRBV3-2) and TRBJ2-1; no clear D gene. This CDR3 comprises 14 residues. Trimming stripped 5 bases from V and 3 bases from J, with 11 bases between. Per the germline V gene, CDR1 is LGHDT and CDR2 is YNNKEL (reference sequence). CDR3 residues: CASSGIADYNEQFF. The CDR3 DNA reads TGTGCCAGCAGCGGTATAGCAGACTACAATGAGCAGTTCTTC.

This chain uses TRBV30 with TRBJ2-5, with D perhaps TRBD1 (5 bases). Germline assignment: CDR1 GTSNPN and CDR2 SVGIG (reference sequence). The CDR3 is 15 residues long. V was shortened by 0 bases and J by 1 base, with 12 bases between the two germline ends. The CDR3 loop is CAWSVRAGIQETQYF. CDR3 sequence (DNA): TGTGCCTGGAGTGTACGGGCAGGGATCCAAGAGACCCAGTACTTC.

A single count supports this clone. The rearrangement joins TRBV27 to TRBJ2-2, with TRBD1 matching 10 bases. The junction had 9 bases not matched to a gene; V was cut back by 3 bases and J by 2 bases. Germline CDR1 reads MNHEY; CDR2 reads SMNVEV (reference sequence). The CDR3 sequence is 18 residues long. CDR3 protein: CASSFRDRGNFNTGELFF. DNA for the CDR3: TGTGCCAGCAGTTTCCGGGACAGGGGCAACTTCAACACCGGGGAGCTGTTTTTT.

The CDR3 loop is CASSLAETGNYEQYF. The CDR3 coding sequence is TGTGCCAGCAGCTTGGCGGAGACAGGGAACTACGAGCAGTACTTC. The rearrangement joins TRBV5-4 to TRBJ2-7; 7 bases match TRBD1. Germline CDR1 is SGHNT and CDR2 is YYREEE (reference sequence). The trim removed 0 bases at V and 3 bases at J, leaving 6 bases unmatched. This CDR3 has 15 amino acids.

The V call is TRBV28, the J call TRBJ2-1; D gene uncertain. Germline values: CDR1 MDHEN, CDR2 SYDVKM. The CDR3 has 11 residues. V dropped 0 bases and J dropped 9 bases, with 3 bases sitting between them. CDR3 nucleotide sequence: TGTGCCAGCAGTTTATGGGCTGAGCAGTTCTTC. Protein product: CASSLWAEQFF. Full variable domain (missing parts from reference TRBV28 and TRBJ2-1): DVKVTQSSRYLVKRTGEKVFLECVQDMDHENMFWYRQDPGLGLRLIYFSYDVKMKEKGDIPEGYSVSREKKERFSLILESASTNQTSMYLCASSLWAEQFFGPGTRLTVL.